This TCR beta chain was recovered during a study of blood T cells in healthy people across ages. Study-wide background: For every two T cells, template switching captured about one barcoded beta molecule.

The sample holds a few counts of this clonotype. Combining a sample-barcoded 5' primer with a J-beta primer mix, a second PCR ran for roughly 6 to 12 cycles. In TCRdb, the 5' RACE reads were re-called with MiXCR into one record per CDR3 protein. The sample consists of some 930,000 distinct CDR3 sequences, about 29% of them appearing once. Another study also made use of these data, one on T cells of mothers and their children.

The source is a woman in her thirties or forties in good health. The sequenced sample consisted of blood.

The CDR3 DNA follows: TGTGCCACCAGCAGAGAGATTGCGGCCAGCAATCAGCCCCAGCATTTT. Encoded protein: CATSREIAASNQPQHF. This sequence joins TRBV15 and TRBJ1-5; D gene uncertain. There are 16 residues in the CDR3. Germline values: CDR1 LNHNV, CDR2 YYDKDF (reference sequence). V was shortened by 0 bases and J by 1 base, with 10 bases between the two germline ends.